This entry describes one T cell receptor beta chain. Antigen unknown. The sample belongs to a study of memory CD4+ T cells and cytomegalovirus serostatus. Study-wide context: Donors were healthy Belgian adults, 10 or so CMV seropositive and approximately 25 seronegative. Study observations and caveats: A US-trained random forest predicted CMV serostatus with median AUC 0.91.

Trimming took 3 bases from V and 4 from J, leaving 9 bases between them. The CDR3 spans 13 residues. CDR1 and CDR2 (germline): KGHSH, LQKENI. The sort gate was single viable CD3+CD4+CD8-CD45RO+ cells for memory CD4+ T cells. CD4+ T cells were isolated by positive magnetic selection. Repertoires were generated with immunoSEQ multiplex PCR, while TCRdb's copy carries only in-frame clones and drops some. The table lists 35,000 to 40,000 clones, roughly 85% of them singletons, with around 5.2% in the top ten. Sequenced input: memory CD4+ T cells from blood. This TCR derives from an adult in good health and CMV-seropositive. The chain recombines TRBV18 with TRBJ1-1; D call uncertain. The CDR3 loop is CASSPRMGTEAFF. The CDR3 DNA follows: TGTGCCAGCTCACCCCGGATGGGCACTGAAGCTTTCTTT.